The 15 T cell receptor beta chains reported below all come from one sample, sequenced in a study of T cell responses to AZD1222 COVID-19 vaccine. The assay was immunoSEQ multiplex PCR, and TCRdb's table has in-frame clones only and misses some. There are fewer than 120,000 clones in the sample; about nine tenths occur only once, and roughly 7.8% lies in the top ten. This specimen was peripheral blood, taken on day 0 of AZD1222 vaccination. These TCRs come from an adult in good health.

The chain is built from TRBV5-1 and TRBJ2-3, with D perhaps TRBD2 (6 bases). Trimming left V 5 bases short and J 3 bases short, with 13 bases between. CDR1 is SGHRS, CDR2 YFSETQ, per germline. The CDR3 runs to 14 residues. CDR3 loop: CASRLGRGTDTQYF. The CDR3 DNA sequence: TGCGCCAGCAGGCTGGGACGGGGGACAGATACGCAGTATTTT.

The gene calls are TRBV5-1 and TRBJ2-5; 10 bases map to TRBD2. Germline V gene sequence: CDR1 SGHRS, CDR2 YFSETQ. The CDR3 runs to 15 residues. Trimming at V came to 5 bases and at J to 5 bases, leaving 9 bases not matched to a gene. The CDR3 reads CASRVGTSVWETQYF. The CDR3 DNA is TGCGCCAGCAGGGTCGGGACTAGCGTATGGGAGACCCAGTACTTC. Full variable domain (remainder filled in from reference TRBV5-1 and TRBJ2-5): KAGVTQTPRYLIKTRGQQVTLSCSPISGHRSVSWYQQTPGQGLQFLFEYFSETQRNKGNFPGRFSGRQFSNSRSEMNVSTLELGDSALYLCASRVGTSVWETQYFGPGTRLLVL.

The rearrangement links TRBV5-1 to TRBJ2-7, with 9 bases aligning to TRBD2. From germline, CDR1 is SGHRS and CDR2 YFSETQ. V dropped 8 bases and J dropped 4; count of bases not matched to a gene: 7. The CDR3 consists of 13 residues. CDR3 sequence reads: CASPRLAEYEQYF. CDR3 nucleotide sequence: TGCGCCAGTCCTAGACTAGCGGAGTACGAGCAGTACTTC.

In this sample, this clone turned up once. V usage is TRBV4-2 and J usage is TRBJ1-4, with D perhaps TRBD1 (5 bases). The germline V gene has CDR1 LGHNA and CDR2 YNFKEQ. Trimming removed 0 bases from V and 8 bases from J, with 13 bases in between. The CDR3 has 15 residues. The CDR3 protein is CASSQDLGPVEKLFF. In DNA form, the CDR3 reads TGTGCCAGCAGCCAAGATTTGGGGCCGGTCGAAAAACTGTTTTTT.

This chain joins TRBV5-1 and TRBJ1-2; D gene ambiguous. Germline-derived CDR1 and CDR2 are SGHRS and YFSETQ. Trimming stripped 5 bases from V and 6 bases from J, with 11 bases between. The CDR3 has 12 residues. DNA for the CDR3: TGCGCCAGCAGTAAGGATTTGGATGGCTACACCTTC. Encoded protein: CASSKDLDGYTF.

The chain couples TRBV20-1 to TRBJ2-3; D unresolved. Germline assignment: CDR1 DFQATT and CDR2 SNEGSKA (reference sequence). Deletions cut 3 bases from V and 2 bases from J, with 12 bases between. This CDR3 contains 14 residues. The CDR3 protein is CSASIGQITDTQYF. CDR3 coding DNA: TGCAGTGCTAGTATAGGGCAGATCACAGATACGCAGTATTTT.

J is TRBJ2-7 and V is TRBV29-1, with 7 bases lining up with TRBD1. The CDR3 totals 14 residues. Unmatched junction bases numbered 6, after V lost 1 base and J lost 3 bases. Germline CDR1 is SQVTM and CDR2 is ANQGSEA. The DNA of the CDR3 is TGCAGCGTTGAAGGACAGGGCGCGGGCTACGAGCAGTACTTC. It encodes CSVEGQGAGYEQYF.

This clone was seen a few times. DNA of the CDR3: TGTGCCACCAGCAGAATAGACCTCAGGGGGCGCACCGGGGAGCTGTTTTTT. It translates to CATSRIDLRGRTGELFF. The chain recombines TRBV15 with TRBJ2-2; 8 bases are shared with TRBD1. Germline values: CDR1 LNHNV, CDR2 YYDKDF (reference sequence). Germline trimming cut 2 bases from V and 4 bases from J; bases unmatched to any gene: 9. The CDR3 contains 17 residues.

The chain is built from TRBV19 and TRBJ1-6; the D is unclear. Trimming removed 9 bases at V and 0 bases at J, with 12 bases between. The CDR3 has 15 residues. Germline values: CDR1 LNHDA, CDR2 SQIVND (reference sequence). The CDR3 region is CASDMGGSYNSPLHF. In DNA form, the CDR3 reads TGTGCCAGCGACATGGGTGGCTCCTATAATTCACCCCTCCACTTT. The full variable domain, in which reference TRBV19 and TRBJ1-6 provide the parts outside the CDR3, is DGGITQSPKYLFRKEGQNVTLSCEQNLNHDAMYWYRQDPGQGLRLIYYSQIVNDFQKGDIAEGYSVSREKKESFPLTVTSAQKNPTAFYLCASDMGGSYNSPLHFGNGTRLTVT.

V is TRBV24-1 and J is TRBJ1-1, with D tentatively TRBD1 (6 bases). This CDR3 comprises 13 residues. The germline gives CDR1 KGHDR, CDR2 SFDVKD. V gave up 3 bases and J gave up 5 bases, with 9 bases separating them. The CDR3 region is CATSDGGRTEAFF. The DNA of the CDR3 is TGTGCCACCAGTGATGGGGGCAGGACTGAAGCTTTCTTT.

This chain links TRBV2 with TRBJ1-2; D is ambiguous. V lost 7 bases and J lost 5, with 5 bases in between. CDR3 size: 10 residues. The germline gives CDR1 SNHLY, CDR2 FYNNEI. The CDR3 DNA is TGTGCCAGCACCTCGTATGGCTACACCTTC. Amino acids: CASTSYGYTF.

The chain joins TRBV6-5 to TRBJ2-6; D is ambiguous. In germline, CDR1 is MNHEY, CDR2 SVGAGI. V was cut by 4 bases and J by 4 bases, with 14 bases left in between. The CDR3 consists of 16 residues. The CDR3 DNA reads as TGTGCCAGCAGTTCCTCAGGTGGTTTCGGGGCCAACGTCCTGACTTTC. Protein product: CASSSSGGFGANVLTF.

Concerning this clone: A junction end diverges from the germline sequence, so it may reflect a read error. The chain couples TRBV7-9 to TRBJ2-3; D call uncertain. The germline CDR1 and CDR2 sequences are SEHNR and FQNEAQ (reference sequence). The CDR3 contains 13 residues. The CDR3 nucleotides read TGCCAAAAACGAGGATCAAGCACAGATACGCAGTATTTT. Translating gives CQKRGSSTDTQYF. Complete variable domain (other parts from reference TRBV7-9 and TRBJ2-3): DTGVSQNPRHKITKRGQNVTFRCDPISEHNRLYWYRQTLGQGPEFLTYFQNEAQLEKSRLLSDRFSAERPKGSFSTLEIQRTEQGDSAMYLCQKRGSSTDTQYFGPGTRLTVL.

This chain joins TRBV3-1 (or the pseudogene TRBV3-2) and TRBJ1-3; possibly TRBD1 for D (6 bases). V was shortened by 4 bases and J by 4 bases, with 14 bases between the two germline ends. This CDR3 has 15 amino acids. Germline CDR1 and CDR2: LGHDT and YNNKEL (reference sequence). CDR3 DNA sequence: TGTGCCAGCAGCCTAAGGAGGGGGTACGGAAACACCATATATTTT. This codes for CASSLRRGYGNTIYF.

V is TRBV9 and J is TRBJ2-3; D not certain. Germline assignment: CDR1 SGDLS and CDR2 YYNGEE. V was trimmed by 4 bases and J by 0 bases, leaving 15 bases between them. The length of the CDR3 is 16 residues. CDR3 nucleotides: TGTGCCAGCAGCATACAAACCACCTTCAGCACAGATACGCAGTATTTT. Residues: CASSIQTTFSTDTQYF.